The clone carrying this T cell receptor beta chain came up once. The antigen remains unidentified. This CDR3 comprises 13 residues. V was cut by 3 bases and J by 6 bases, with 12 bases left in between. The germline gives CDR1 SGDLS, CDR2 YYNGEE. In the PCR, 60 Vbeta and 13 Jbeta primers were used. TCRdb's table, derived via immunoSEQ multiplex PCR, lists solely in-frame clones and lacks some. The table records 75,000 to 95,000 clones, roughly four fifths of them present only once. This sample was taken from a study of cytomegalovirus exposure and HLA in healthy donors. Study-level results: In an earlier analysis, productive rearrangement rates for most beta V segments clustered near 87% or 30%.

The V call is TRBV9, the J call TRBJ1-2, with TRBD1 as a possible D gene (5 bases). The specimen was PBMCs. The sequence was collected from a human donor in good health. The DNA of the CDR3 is TGTGCCAGCAGCGCGGGGGACCTGAATGGCTACACCTTC. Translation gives CASSAGDLNGYTF.